This TCR beta chain was found in a study of cytomegalovirus exposure and HLA in healthy donors. In the PCR, 60 Vbeta and 13 Jbeta primers were used. The table came from immunoSEQ multiplex PCR; TCRdb's copy has only in-frame clones and leaves some out. The sample has about 130,000 clones; around four fifths are singletons. Notes on this clone: An end of the junction does not agree with germline; a read error may underlie this.

The origin of this receptor is a woman aged 40 to 55 in good health and CMV-seropositive. Sequencing was done on a sample of PBMCs.

This CDR3 reads CSVVGISSTDTRYF. CDR3 coding DNA: TGCAGCGTTGTCGGTATATCTAGCACAGATACGCGGTATTTT. V and J are TRBV29-1 and TRBJ2-3; D is perhaps TRBD2 (5 bases). The CDR3 sequence is 14 residues long. Germline CDR1 is SQVTM and CDR2 is ANQGSEA.